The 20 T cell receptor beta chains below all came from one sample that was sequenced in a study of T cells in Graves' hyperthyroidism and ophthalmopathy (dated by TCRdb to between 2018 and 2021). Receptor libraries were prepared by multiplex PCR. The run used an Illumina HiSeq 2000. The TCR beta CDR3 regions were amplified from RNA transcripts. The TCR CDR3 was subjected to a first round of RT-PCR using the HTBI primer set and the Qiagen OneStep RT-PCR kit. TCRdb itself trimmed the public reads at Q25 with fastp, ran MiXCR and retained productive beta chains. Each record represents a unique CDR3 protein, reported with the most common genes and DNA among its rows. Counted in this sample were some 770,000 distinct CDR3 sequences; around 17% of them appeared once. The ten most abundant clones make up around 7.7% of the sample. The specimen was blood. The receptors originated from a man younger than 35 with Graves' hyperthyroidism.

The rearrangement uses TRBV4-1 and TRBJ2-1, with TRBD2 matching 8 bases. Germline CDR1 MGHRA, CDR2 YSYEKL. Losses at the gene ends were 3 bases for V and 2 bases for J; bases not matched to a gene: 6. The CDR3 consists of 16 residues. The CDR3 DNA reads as TGCGCCAGCAGCCAGGGACCGGGAGGGCCCTACAATGAGCAGTTCTTC. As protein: CASSQGPGGPYNEQFF.

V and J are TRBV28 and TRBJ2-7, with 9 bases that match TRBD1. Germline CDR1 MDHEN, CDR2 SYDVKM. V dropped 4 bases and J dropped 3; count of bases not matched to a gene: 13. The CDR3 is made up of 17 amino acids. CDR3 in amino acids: CASSSLYTGQGVYEQYF. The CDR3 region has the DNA TGTGCCAGCAGTTCCCTTTACACGGGACAGGGAGTCTACGAGCAGTACTTC.

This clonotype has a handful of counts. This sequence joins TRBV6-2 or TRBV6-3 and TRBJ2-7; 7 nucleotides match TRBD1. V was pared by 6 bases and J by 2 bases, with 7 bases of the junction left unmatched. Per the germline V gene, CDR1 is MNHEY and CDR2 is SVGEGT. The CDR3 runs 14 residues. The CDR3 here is CASRWGTATYEQYF. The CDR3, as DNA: TGTGCCAGCAGATGGGGGACAGCCACCTACGAGCAGTACTTC.

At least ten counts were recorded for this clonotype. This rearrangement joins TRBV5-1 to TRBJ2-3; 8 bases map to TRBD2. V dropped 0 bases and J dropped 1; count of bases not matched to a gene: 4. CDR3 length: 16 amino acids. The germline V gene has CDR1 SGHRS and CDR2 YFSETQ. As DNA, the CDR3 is TGCGCCAGCAGCTTGGATCAAGCGGGAGGCACAGATACGCAGTATTTT. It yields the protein CASSLDQAGGTDTQYF.

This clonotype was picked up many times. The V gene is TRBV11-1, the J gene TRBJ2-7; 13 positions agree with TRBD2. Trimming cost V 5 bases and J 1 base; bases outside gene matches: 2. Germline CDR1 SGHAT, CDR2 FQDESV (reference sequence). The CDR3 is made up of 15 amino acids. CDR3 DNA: TGTGCCAGCAGCGGACTAGCGGGAGTATCCTACGAGCAGTACTTC. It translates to CASSGLAGVSYEQYF.

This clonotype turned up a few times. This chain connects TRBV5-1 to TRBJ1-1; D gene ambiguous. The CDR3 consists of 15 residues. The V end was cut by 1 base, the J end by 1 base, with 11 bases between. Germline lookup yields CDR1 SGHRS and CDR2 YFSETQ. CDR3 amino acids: CASSLFREGNTEAFF. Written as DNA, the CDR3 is TGCGCCAGCAGCTTGTTCCGCGAGGGGAACACTGAAGCTTTCTTT. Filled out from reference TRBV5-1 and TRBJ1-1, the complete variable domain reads KAGVTQTPRYLIKTRGQQVTLSCSPISGHRSVSWYQQTPGQGLQFLFEYFSETQRNKGNFPGRFSGRQFSNSRSEMNVSTLELGDSALYLCASSLFREGNTEAFFGQGTRLTVV.

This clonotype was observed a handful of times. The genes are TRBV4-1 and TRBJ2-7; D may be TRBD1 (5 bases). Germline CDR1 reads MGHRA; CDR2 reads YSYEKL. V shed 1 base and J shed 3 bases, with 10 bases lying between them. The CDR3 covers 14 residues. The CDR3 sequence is CASSQADTGYEQYF. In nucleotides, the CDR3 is TGCGCCAGCAGCCAAGCGGACACAGGCTACGAGCAGTACTTC.

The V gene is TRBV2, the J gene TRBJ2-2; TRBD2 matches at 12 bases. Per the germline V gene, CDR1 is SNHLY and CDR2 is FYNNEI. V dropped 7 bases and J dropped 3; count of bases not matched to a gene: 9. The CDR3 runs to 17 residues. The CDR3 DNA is TGTGCCAGCACAAAAACGGCTAGCGGGAGGGACACCGGGGAGCTGTTTTTT. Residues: CASTKTASGRDTGELFF.

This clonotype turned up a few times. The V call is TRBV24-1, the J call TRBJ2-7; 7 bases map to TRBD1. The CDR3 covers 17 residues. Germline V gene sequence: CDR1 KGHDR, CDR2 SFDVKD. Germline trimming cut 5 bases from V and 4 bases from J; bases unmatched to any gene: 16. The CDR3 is CATSALQGPRSGYEQYF. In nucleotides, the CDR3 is TGTGCCACCAGTGCCCTACAGGGGCCTCGCTCGGGGTACGAGCAGTACTTC.

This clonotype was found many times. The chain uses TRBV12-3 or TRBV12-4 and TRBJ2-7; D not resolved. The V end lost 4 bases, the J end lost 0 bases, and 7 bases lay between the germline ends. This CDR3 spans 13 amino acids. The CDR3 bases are TGTGCCAGCAGTTCGCTAGGCTCCTACGAGCAGTACTTC. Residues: CASSSLGSYEQYF.

Here the CDR3 DNA reads TGTGCCAGGAACGAACCGGGACTAGCGGAAGAGACCCAGTACTTC. Protein: CARNEPGLAEETQYF. J is TRBJ2-5 and V is TRBV7-9, with 11 bases matching TRBD2. This CDR3 has 15 amino acids. Looked up from germline, CDR1 is SEHNR and CDR2 is FQNEAQ (reference sequence). J was trimmed by 3 bases and V by 9 bases; bases with no gene match: 9.

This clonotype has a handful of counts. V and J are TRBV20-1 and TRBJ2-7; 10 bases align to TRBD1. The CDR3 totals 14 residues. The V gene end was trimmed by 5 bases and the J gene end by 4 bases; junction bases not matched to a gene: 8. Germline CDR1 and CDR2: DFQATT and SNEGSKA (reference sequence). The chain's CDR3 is CSALQEDRGYEQYF. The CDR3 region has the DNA TGCAGTGCTCTACAAGAGGACAGGGGGTACGAGCAGTACTTC.

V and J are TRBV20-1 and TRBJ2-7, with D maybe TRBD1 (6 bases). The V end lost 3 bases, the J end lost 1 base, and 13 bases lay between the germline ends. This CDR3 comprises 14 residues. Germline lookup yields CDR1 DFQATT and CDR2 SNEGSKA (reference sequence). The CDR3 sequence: CSASRQEDSYEQYF. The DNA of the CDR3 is TGCAGTGCTAGCCGACAGGAAGATTCCTACGAGCAGTACTTC.

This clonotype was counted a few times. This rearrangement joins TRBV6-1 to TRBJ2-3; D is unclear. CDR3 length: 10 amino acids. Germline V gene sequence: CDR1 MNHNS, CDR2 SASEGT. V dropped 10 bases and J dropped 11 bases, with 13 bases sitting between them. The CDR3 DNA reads TGTGCCATCCAGCCCCAGAGGCAGTATTTT. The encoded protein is CAIQPQRQYF.

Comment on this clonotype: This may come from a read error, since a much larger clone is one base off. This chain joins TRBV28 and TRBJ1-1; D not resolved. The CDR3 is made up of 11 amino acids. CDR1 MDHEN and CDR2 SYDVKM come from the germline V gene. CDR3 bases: TGTGACAACAGCGGGAACACTGAAGCTTTCTTT. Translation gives CDNSGNTEAFF.

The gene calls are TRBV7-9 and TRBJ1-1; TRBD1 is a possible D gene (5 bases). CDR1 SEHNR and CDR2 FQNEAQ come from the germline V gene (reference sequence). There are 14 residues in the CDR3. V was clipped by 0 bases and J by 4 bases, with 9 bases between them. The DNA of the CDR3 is TGTGCCAGCAGCTTAGCAGCCGGGGGCACTGAAGCTTTCTTT. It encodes CASSLAAGGTEAFF.

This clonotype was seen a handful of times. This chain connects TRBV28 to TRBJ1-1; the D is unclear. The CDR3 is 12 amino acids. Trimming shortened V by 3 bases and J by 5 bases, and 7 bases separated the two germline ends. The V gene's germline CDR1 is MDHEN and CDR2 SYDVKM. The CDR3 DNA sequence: TGTGCCAGCAGTTTTCTCAGGACTGAAGCTTTCTTT. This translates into CASSFLRTEAFF.

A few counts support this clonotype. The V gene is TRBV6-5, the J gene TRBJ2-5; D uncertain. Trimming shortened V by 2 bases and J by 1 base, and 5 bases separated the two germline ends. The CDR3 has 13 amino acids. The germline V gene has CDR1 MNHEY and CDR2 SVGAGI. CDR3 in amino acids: CASSYQSQETQYF. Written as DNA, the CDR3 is TGTGCCAGCAGTTACCAGAGCCAAGAGACCCAGTACTTC.

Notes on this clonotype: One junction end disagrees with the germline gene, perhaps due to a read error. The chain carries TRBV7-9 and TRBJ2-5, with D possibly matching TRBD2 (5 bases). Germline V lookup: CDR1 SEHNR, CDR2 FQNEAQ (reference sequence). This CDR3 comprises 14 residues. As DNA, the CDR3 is TGTGCCGGCAGCTTAGCGATGTACCAAGAGACCCAGTACTTC. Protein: CAGSLAMYQETQYF.

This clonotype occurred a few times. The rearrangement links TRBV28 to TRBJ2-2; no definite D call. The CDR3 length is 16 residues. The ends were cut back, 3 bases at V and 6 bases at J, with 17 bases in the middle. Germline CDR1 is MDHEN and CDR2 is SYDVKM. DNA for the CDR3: TGTGCCAGCAGTTTTCCGTTGGGCCTTTCCGCCGGGGAGCTGTTTTTT. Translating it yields CASSFPLGLSAGELFF.